This T cell receptor beta chain emerged from a study of T cell responses to AZD1222 COVID-19 vaccine. Here immunoSEQ multiplex PCR was the method, and the copy in TCRdb shows in-frame clones only, minus some. The repertoire holds fewer than 140,000 clones, with 90% as singletons. Turning to this clone: The antigen remains undetermined.

Findings and caveats of the study: Mostly white British, mostly female donors; authors suggested clonal diversity may be underestimated.

The germline V and J ends were trimmed by 5 bases and 1 base, with 14 bases remaining between them. The CDR3 spans 15 residues. In germline, CDR1 is SGHVS, CDR2 FNYEAQ. The source of this sequence is an adult who received the AZD1222 COVID-19 vaccine. The chain joins TRBV7-6 to TRBJ1-1; no clear D. The sequencing here drew on peripheral blood, taken 28 days after the second AZD1222 dose. The CDR3: CASSPRFFPNTEAFF. The CDR3 DNA is TGTGCCAGCAGCCCCCGGTTTTTTCCGAACACTGAAGCTTTCTTT.